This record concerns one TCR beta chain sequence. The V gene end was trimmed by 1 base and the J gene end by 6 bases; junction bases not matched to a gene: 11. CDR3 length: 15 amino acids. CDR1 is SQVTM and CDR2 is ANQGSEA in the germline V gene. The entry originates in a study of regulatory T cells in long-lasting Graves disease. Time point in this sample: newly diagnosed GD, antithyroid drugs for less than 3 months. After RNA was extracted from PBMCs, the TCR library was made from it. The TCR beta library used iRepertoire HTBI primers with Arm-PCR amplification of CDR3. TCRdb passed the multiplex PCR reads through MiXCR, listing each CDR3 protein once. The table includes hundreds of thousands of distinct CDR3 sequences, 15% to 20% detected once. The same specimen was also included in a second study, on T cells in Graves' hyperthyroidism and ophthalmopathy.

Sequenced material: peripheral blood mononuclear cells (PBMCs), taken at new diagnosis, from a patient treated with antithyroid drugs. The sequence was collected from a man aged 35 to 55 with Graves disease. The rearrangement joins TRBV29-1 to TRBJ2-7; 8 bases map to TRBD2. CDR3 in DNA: TGCAGCGTTGAAGGAAAGGCGGGGGGACCCGGCGAGCAGTACTTC. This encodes CSVEGKAGGPGEQYF.